The 10 T cell receptor beta chains given below trace back to one sample, sequenced in a study of blood T cell repertoires in COVID-19. Sequencing was performed with immunoSEQ multiplex PCR; in TCRdb, only in-frame clones are kept and a portion is missing. The table has about 280,000 clones, around four fifths seen once. What was sequenced was peripheral blood. The receptors come from a woman aged 50 to 65 who had recovered from COVID-19.

In its sample, this clone was seen once. This sequence joins TRBV28 and TRBJ1-4, with TRBD1 as a possible D gene (6 bases). The ends were cut back, 5 bases at V and 4 bases at J, with 14 bases in the middle. Germline CDR1 reads MDHEN; CDR2 reads SYDVKM. CDR3 length equals 15 residues. CDR3: CASSGGGQSNEKLFF. CDR3 sequence (DNA): TGTGCCAGCAGTGGGGGCGGACAGAGTAATGAAAAACTGTTTTTT. The full variable domain, rest sourced from reference TRBV28 and TRBJ1-4, is DVKVTQSSRYLVKRTGEKVFLECVQDMDHENMFWYRQDPGLGLRLIYFSYDVKMKEKGDIPEGYSVSREKKERFSLILESASTNQTSMYLCASSGGGQSNEKLFFGSGTQLSVL.

The chain is built from TRBV28 and TRBJ1-5, with D unresolved. Per germline, CDR1 MDHEN and CDR2 SYDVKM. The V and J ends lost 2 bases and 5 bases respectively, with 4 bases between them. CDR3 length: 12 amino acids. DNA for the CDR3: TGTGCCAGCAGTTTAAGCTATCAGCCCCAGCATTTT. Translation: CASSLSYQPQHF. Filled out from reference TRBV28 and TRBJ1-5, the complete variable domain reads DVKVTQSSRYLVKRTGEKVFLECVQDMDHENMFWYRQDPGLGLRLIYFSYDVKMKEKGDIPEGYSVSREKKERFSLILESASTNQTSMYLCASSLSYQPQHFGDGTRLSIL.

This sequence joins TRBV5-8 and TRBJ1-2, with D unclear. Germline V CDR1 and CDR2: SGHTS, YDEGEE. V was pared by 5 bases and J by 7 bases, with 12 bases between. This CDR3 has 12 residues. In DNA form, the CDR3 reads TGTGCCAGCAGTGAGGGAATGGGTGGCTACACCTTC. Its translation is CASSEGMGGYTF.

This CDR3 reads CASSVDGEQYF. The CDR3, as DNA: TGTGCCAGCAGCGTAGACGGGGAGCAGTACTTC. The J gene is TRBJ2-7, the V gene TRBV9, with D hard to call. This CDR3 is built from 11 residues. CDR1 SGDLS and CDR2 YYNGEE come from the germline V gene. V was trimmed by 0 bases and J by 7 bases, leaving 5 bases between them. Looking up the rest from reference TRBV9 and TRBJ2-7 gives the full variable domain: DSGVTQTPKHLITATGQRVTLRCSPRSGDLSVYWYQQSLDQGLQFLIQYYNGEERAKGNILERFSAQQFPDLHSELNLSSLELGDSALYFCASSVDGEQYFGPGTRLTVT.

For the CDR3, the DNA is TGTGCCAGCAGGTGGGGGGGTGGCGGCACCGGGGAGCTGTTTTTT. This encodes CASRWGGGGTGELFF. V gene TRBV28 combines with J gene TRBJ2-2; 7 bases align to TRBD2. V was pared by 6 bases and J by 4 bases, with 8 bases of the junction left unmatched. The CDR3 is 15 residues long. From germline, CDR1 is MDHEN and CDR2 SYDVKM.

V gene TRBV24-1 combines with J gene TRBJ1-2; TRBD1 matches 8 bases. V shed 3 bases, J shed 8 bases, and the junction held 4 bases outside the gene matches. Germline V gives CDR1 KGHDR, CDR2 SFDVKD. This CDR3 is 13 amino acids long. DNA for the CDR3: TGTGCCACCAGTGATAGACAGGGGAAGGGCTACACCTTC. It translates to CATSDRQGKGYTF.

The chain recombines TRBV7-7 with TRBJ2-3; possibly TRBD2 for D (6 bases). The V gene lost 1 base and the J gene lost 2 bases, with 10 bases spanning the gap. Germline-derived CDR1 and CDR2 are SSHAT and FNYEAQ (reference sequence). The CDR3 runs 15 residues. CDR3 sequence (DNA): TGTGCCAGCAGCTTAGGGGGGGACCACACAGATACGCAGTATTTT. It translates to CASSLGGDHTDTQYF.

The J gene is TRBJ1-6, the V gene TRBV30; D is possibly TRBD1 (6 bases). V was trimmed by 5 bases and J by 4 bases, leaving 15 bases between them. The germline gives CDR1 GTSNPN, CDR2 SVGIG (reference sequence). The CDR3 is 15 residues long. The DNA for the CDR3 is TGTGCCTGGGCAACAGGGCGAAAGTATAATTCACCCCTCCACTTT. Its translation is CAWATGRKYNSPLHF.

V usage is TRBV6-5 and J usage is TRBJ1-2; TRBD1 might be the D (5 bases). This CDR3 is built from 13 residues. CDR1 and CDR2 (germline): MNHEY, SVGAGI. V was cut by 2 bases and J by 4 bases, with 8 bases left in between. The CDR3 region is CASSYDRSYGYTF. The CDR3 DNA is TGTGCCAGCAGTTACGACAGATCCTATGGCTACACCTTC.

The V and J genes are TRBV9 and TRBJ1-2, with D unclear. Per germline, CDR1 SGDLS and CDR2 YYNGEE. The germline V and J ends were trimmed by 0 bases and 4 bases, with 16 bases remaining between them. This CDR3 has 16 amino acids. The CDR3 reads CASSVGVGRGSYGYTF. DNA for the CDR3: TGTGCCAGCAGCGTAGGGGTCGGCCGAGGGAGCTATGGCTACACCTTC.